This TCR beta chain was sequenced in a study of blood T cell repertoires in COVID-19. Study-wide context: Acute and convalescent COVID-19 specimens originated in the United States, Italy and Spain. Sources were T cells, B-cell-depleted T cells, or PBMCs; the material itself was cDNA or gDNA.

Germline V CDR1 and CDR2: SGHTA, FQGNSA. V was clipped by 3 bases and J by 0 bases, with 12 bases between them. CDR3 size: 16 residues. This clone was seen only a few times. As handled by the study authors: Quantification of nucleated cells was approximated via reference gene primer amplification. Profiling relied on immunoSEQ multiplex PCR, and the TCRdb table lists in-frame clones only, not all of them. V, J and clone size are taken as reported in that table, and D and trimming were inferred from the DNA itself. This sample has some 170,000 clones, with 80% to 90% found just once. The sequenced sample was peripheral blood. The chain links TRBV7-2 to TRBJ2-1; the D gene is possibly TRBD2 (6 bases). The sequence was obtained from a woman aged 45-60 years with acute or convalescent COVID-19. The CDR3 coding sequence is TGTGCCAGCAGCTTTAGCGGATCGAGCTCCTACAATGAGCAGTTCTTC. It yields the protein CASSFSGSSSYNEQFF.